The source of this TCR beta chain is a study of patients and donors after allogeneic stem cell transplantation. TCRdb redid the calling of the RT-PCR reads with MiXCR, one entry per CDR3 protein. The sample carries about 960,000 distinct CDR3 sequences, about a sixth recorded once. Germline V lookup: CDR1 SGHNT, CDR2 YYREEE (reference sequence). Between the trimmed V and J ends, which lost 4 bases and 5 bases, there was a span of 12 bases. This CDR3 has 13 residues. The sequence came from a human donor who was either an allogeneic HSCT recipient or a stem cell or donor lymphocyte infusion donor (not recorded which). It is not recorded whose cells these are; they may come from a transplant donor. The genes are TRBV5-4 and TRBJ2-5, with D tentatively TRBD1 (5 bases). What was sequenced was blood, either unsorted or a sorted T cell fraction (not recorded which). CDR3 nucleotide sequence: TGTGCCAGCAGCCAGGGCCAGGAGGAGACCCAGTACTTC. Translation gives CASSQGQEETQYF.